This TCR beta chain was retrieved from a study of post-analysis software for immune sequencing data. Overall study: Disease courses included relapsing-remitting, secondary progressive and progressive-relapsing multiple sclerosis.

Unique molecular identifiers were built into the TCR beta cDNA libraries. Starting from about 0.94 to 9.7 million T cells, the study yielded roughly 0.5 million cDNA molecules. TCRdb independently ran MiXCR on the PCR reads; one entry per CDR3 protein. The data hold approximately 730,000 distinct CDR3 sequences, with 30% observed a single time. This clonotype was counted only a few times. As yet, its antigen is unknown. Study-level points and caveats: TRBV5-6, TRBV5-1 and TRBV20-1 were among several TRBV segments more frequent in patients than controls. Clustering by F measure revealed strong co-clustering among samples prepared together in one batch.

Germline V gene sequence: CDR1 MNHEY, CDR2 SVGEGT. Trimming removed 2 bases from V and 0 bases from J, with 11 bases in between. This CDR3 spans 16 amino acids. The sequenced material came from blood. The sequence came from a girl between 10 and 17 years old with multiple sclerosis. The V call is TRBV6-2 or TRBV6-3, the J call TRBJ1-5; D is undetermined. The CDR3 region has the DNA TGTGCCAGCAGTTACATGGCGGATTATAGCAATCAGCCCCAGCATTTT. This sequence encodes CASSYMADYSNQPQHF.